The entry that follows covers one T cell receptor beta chain sequence. As yet, its antigen is unknown. Random-hexamer reverse transcription was applied to about 0.5 to 1 ug RNA. The authors amplified TCR beta CDR3 across 54 Vbeta and 13 Jbeta using immunoSEQ multiplex PCR. TCRdb passed the immunoSEQ multiplex PCR reads through MiXCR, listing each CDR3 protein once. The sample includes some 400,000 distinct CDR3 sequences, 75% to 90% of them seen just once. The data stem from a study of CD8 T cells in Susac syndrome. Findings and limits, study-wide: Only a relatively small number of individuals were included in the TCR sequencing and HLA analysis.

Per the germline V gene, CDR1 is SGHVS and CDR2 is FNYEAQ. With 4 bases clipped from V and 5 bases from J, the junction kept 5 bases outside the gene matches. The CDR3 spans 15 residues. From blood CD8+ and CD4+ T cells, the TCR beta chain was sequenced. The multiple sclerosis control group consisted of treatment-naive patients whose relapsing-remitting disease, which was either stable or active, fulfilled revised McDonald criteria. Sequencing was performed on CD8+ T cells from PBMCs. The TCR comes from a human donor with multiple sclerosis. The gene calls are TRBV7-6 and TRBJ2-7; the match to TRBD2 covers 13 bases. For the CDR3, the DNA is TGTGCCAGCAGCTCAAGACTAGCGGGAGGCCACGAGCAGTACTTC. This encodes CASSSRLAGGHEQYF.